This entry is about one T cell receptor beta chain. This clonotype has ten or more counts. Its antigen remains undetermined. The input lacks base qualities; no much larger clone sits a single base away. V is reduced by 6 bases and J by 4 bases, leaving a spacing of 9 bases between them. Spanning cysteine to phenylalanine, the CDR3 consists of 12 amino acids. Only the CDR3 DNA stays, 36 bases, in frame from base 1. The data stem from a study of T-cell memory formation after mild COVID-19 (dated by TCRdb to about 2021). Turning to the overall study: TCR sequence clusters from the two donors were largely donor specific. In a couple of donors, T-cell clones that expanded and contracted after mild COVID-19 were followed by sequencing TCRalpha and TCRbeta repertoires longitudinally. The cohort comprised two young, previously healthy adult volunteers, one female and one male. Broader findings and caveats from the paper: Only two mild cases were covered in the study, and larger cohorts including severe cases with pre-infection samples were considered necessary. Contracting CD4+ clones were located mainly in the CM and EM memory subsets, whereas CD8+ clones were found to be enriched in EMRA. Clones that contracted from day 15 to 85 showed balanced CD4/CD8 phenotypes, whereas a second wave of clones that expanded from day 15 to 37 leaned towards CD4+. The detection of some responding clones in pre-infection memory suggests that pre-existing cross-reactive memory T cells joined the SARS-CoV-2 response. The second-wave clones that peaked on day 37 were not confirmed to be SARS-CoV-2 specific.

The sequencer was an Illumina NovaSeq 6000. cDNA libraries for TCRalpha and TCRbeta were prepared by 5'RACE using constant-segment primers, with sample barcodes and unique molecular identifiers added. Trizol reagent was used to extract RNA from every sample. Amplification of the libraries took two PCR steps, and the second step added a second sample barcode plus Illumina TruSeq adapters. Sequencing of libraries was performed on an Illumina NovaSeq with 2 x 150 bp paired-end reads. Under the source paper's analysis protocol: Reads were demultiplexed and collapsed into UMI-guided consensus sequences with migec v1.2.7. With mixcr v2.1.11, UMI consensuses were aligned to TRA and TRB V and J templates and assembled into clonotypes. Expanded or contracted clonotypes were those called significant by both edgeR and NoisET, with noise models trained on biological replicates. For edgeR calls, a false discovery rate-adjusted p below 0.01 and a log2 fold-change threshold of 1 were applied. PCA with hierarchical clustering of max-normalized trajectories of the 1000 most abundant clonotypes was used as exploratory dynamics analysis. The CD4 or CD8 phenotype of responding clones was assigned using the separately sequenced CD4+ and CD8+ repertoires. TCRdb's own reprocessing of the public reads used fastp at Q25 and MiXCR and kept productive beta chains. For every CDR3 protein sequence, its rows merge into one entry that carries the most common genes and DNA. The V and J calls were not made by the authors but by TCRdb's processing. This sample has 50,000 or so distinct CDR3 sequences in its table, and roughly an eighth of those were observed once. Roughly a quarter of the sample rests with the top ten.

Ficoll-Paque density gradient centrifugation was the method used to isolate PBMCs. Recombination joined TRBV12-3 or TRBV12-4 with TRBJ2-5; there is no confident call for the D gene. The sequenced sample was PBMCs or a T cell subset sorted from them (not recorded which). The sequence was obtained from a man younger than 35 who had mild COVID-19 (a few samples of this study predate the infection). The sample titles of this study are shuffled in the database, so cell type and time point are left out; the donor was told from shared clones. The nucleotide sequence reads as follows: TGTGCCAGCAGGCCCCTGGGAGAGACCCAGTACTTC. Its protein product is CASRPLGETQYF.